These T cell receptor beta chains were read from a single sample in a study of blood T cell repertoires in COVID-19. Repertoires were generated with immunoSEQ multiplex PCR, while TCRdb's copy carries only in-frame clones and drops some. The table records more than 110,000 clones, around 83% of them present only once. Sequenced input: peripheral blood. Receptors originate from a woman of 80 years or more with acute or convalescent COVID-19. CDR3s leave out the opening cysteine and the closing phenylalanine or tryptophan. Each record gives: J gene, V gene, CDR3 protein.

>TRBJ1-5|TRBV19
ASSIDLWGRDNQPQH
>TRBJ1-5|TRBV7-8
ASSNFYRGNQPQH
>TRBJ2-3|TRBV5-1
ASSTSGGGDTQY
>TRBJ2-5|TRBV7-2
ASSQVGAPQETQY
>TRBJ2-4|TRBV2
ASRSRGDIQY
>TRBJ1-5|TRBV2
ASNRDSNQPQH
>TRBJ1-3|TRBV2
ASSDPFKNTIY
>TRBJ2-2|TRBV24-1
ATSLNAGLADSGELF
>TRBJ1-6|TRBV7-4
ASSFLGQGLYNSPLH
>TRBJ2-2|TRBV18
ASSPPSVNYLTGELF
>TRBJ1-2|TRBV14
ASSHRQGWNYGYT
>TRBJ1-4|TRBV12-3/TRBV12-4
ASSRGTGLVF
>TRBJ2-1|TRBV12-3/TRBV12-4
ASSLLAQNEQF
>TRBJ2-1|TRBV27
ASSFWTSGRRYNEQF
>TRBJ2-1|TRBV10-3
AISRLAGGPQSGEQF
>TRBJ2-3|TRBV5-4
ASSSDRGTQY
>TRBJ1-1|TRBV7-3
ASSLRAGRNTEAF
>TRBJ2-1|TRBV6-6
ASSYSNLQGYNEQF
>TRBJ1-1|TRBV5-4
ASSHDRRNTEAF
>TRBJ2-3|TRBV4-1
ASSQPTSGGAAQY
>TRBJ2-2|TRBV7-9
ASSLTSGSLTGELF
>TRBJ2-7|TRBV7-8
ASSKGTSGRVYEQY
>TRBJ2-1|TRBV27
ASSSPGLAGGREQF
>TRBJ1-4|TRBV28
ASGGEGEKLF
>TRBJ2-7|TRBV9
ASSVWGGPYEQY
>TRBJ2-1|TRBV7-2
ASSLAAGRTSYNEQF
>TRBJ1-3|TRBV5-1
ASSLSGTGATSGNTIY
>TRBJ2-1|TRBV27
ASSLLGAGYNEQF
>TRBJ2-7|TRBV19
ASSVTDGPYEQY
>TRBJ2-6|TRBV28
ASSSPGGANVLT
>TRBJ1-1|TRBV6-5
AIGWGEVRGTEAF
>TRBJ1-6|TRBV18
ASSPAESSYNSPLH
>TRBJ2-7|TRBV21-1
ASSKASRCQGGNEQY
>TRBJ2-3|TRBV9
ASSPRLAGTDTQY
>TRBJ2-6|TRBV3-1/TRBV3-2
ASSRRDRALSGANVLT
>TRBJ2-5|TRBV5-1
ASSQGQLKETQY
>TRBJ1-6|TRBV5-4
ASSRGQYHLH
>TRBJ1-6|TRBV6-5
ASSLGQFNSPLH
>TRBJ2-5|TRBV5-4
ASSPPPSGGAGETQY
>TRBJ2-2|TRBV4-1
ASSHLTGGTGDVLF
>TRBJ2-1|TRBV5-1
ASSYGTRTRNEQF
>TRBJ1-1|TRBV5-3
ARSLAAGEGGLVNTEAF
>TRBJ2-7|TRBV4-1
ASSPRGNAYEQY
>TRBJ2-5|TRBV6-5
ASSYGTLQETQY
>TRBJ1-4|TRBV28
ASVKGGSGEKLF
>TRBJ2-4|TRBV28
ASRTPGLANIQY
>TRBJ1-1|TRBV9
ASSVASDTEAF
>TRBJ2-7|TRBV11-2
ASSFLGGSYEQY
>TRBJ1-2|TRBV18
ASSLDRDRGRGYT
>TRBJ1-6|TRBV27
ASSSTTGSSYNSPLH
>TRBJ2-2|TRBV3-1/TRBV3-2
ASSMGLYTGELF
>TRBJ1-3|TRBV28
ASRPQGADGNTIY
>TRBJ2-5|TRBV7-2
ASSLEASGGQETQY
>TRBJ1-6|TRBV6-6
ASSYSTVSNSPLH
>TRBJ1-4|TRBV5-1
ASSLGRQGIREKLF
>TRBJ2-7|TRBV7-2
ASSTTLTGSEQY
>TRBJ2-3|TRBV7-3
ASSLLAGGHAQY
>TRBJ2-5|TRBV5-1
ASSLGGGRLPQETQY
>TRBJ1-6|TRBV5-1
ASSPYDRGGSPLH